Listed here is a single T cell receptor (beta chain). Its antigen is as yet unknown. This entry comes from a study of CD8+ T cells in alopecia areata. CDR1 and CDR2 from the germline V gene are GTSNPN and SVGIG (reference sequence). Trimming removed 0 bases from V and 12 bases from J, with 12 bases in between. The length of the CDR3 is 13 residues. RNA extraction was followed by reverse transcription into cDNA, which acted as the sequencing template. Sequencing was performed with immunoSEQ multiplex PCR; in TCRdb, only in-frame clones are kept and a portion is missing. The table shows under 200,000 clones, with 55% to 75% occurring only once. Treatment reported: oral pan-JAK inhibitor, 5-10 mg twice daily. General observations from the study: Tofacitinib significantly reduced both scalp clonality and expanded CD8+ clones among the top 100. While patients received tofacitinib, many expanded lesional clones remained present in scalp and blood. When scalp samples are sequenced, resident alphabeta T cells of normal skin are also captured.

The sequencing used CD4+ T cells sorted from blood, collected at week 24, from a patient treated with tofacitinib. The TCR sequence derives from a human donor with alopecia areata. The chain joins TRBV30 to TRBJ1-6, with D uncertain. The CDR3 loop is CAWSVSWNQPLHF. The CDR3 DNA reads TGTGCCTGGAGTGTGTCTTGGAATCAACCCCTCCACTTT.